This TCR beta chain is from a study of CD8 T cells in Susac syndrome. Points from the study as a whole: It was acknowledged in the study that its TCR sequencing and HLA analysis involved a relatively small number of individuals.

The germline V gene has CDR1 DFQATT and CDR2 SNEGSKA (reference sequence). This CDR3 spans 15 amino acids. Unmatched junction bases numbered 8, after V lost 1 base and J lost 8 bases. The authors reverse transcribed 0.5 to 1 ug RNA with random hexamers. The TCR beta CDR3 was amplified by immunoSEQ multiplex PCR across 54 Vbeta, 13 Jbeta. TCRdb re-called the immunoSEQ multiplex PCR reads through MiXCR, storing one row per CDR3 protein. This sample has approximately 120,000 distinct CDR3 sequences, with around 97% found just once. Sequencing of TCR beta was performed on blood CD8+ T cells and on blood CD4+ T cells. Of note for this clonotype: What it binds is not known.

The sequence derives from a human donor in good health. The chain links TRBV20-1 to TRBJ2-1; 10 bases fit TRBD2. Sequencing was done on a sample of CD4+ T cells from PBMCs. CDR3 nucleotide sequence: TGCAGTGCTAGAGTTCCTAGCGGGGGTAGGCATGAGCAGTTCTTC. Residues: CSARVPSGGRHEQFF.